The clone carrying this T cell receptor beta chain was observed many times. Unique molecular identifiers were used to barcode this TCRbeta library. TCRdb independently ran MiXCR on the PCR reads; one entry per CDR3 protein. The sample comprises some 240,000 distinct CDR3 sequences, about 9.6% of which are singletons, and about 4.9% rests with the top ten. J lost 3 bases, V lost 3 bases, and 6 bases had no gene match. Germline CDR1 reads SGHRS; CDR2 reads YFSETQ. The CDR3 is made up of 16 amino acids. This entry comes from a study of T-cell reconstitution after alpha-beta-depleted transplantation in children.

The chain carries TRBV5-1 and TRBJ2-7, with TRBD2 matching over 13 bases. The receptor was isolated from a human donor who donated a stem cell graft to a child with SCID. This material consisted of PBMCs from the stem cell graft donor, taken from the stem cell graft. This CDR3 is CASSSLTSGGSYEQYF. CDR3 bases: TGCGCCAGCAGCTCCCTGACTAGCGGGGGGAGCTACGAGCAGTACTTC. The entire variable domain, with the rest obtained from reference TRBV5-1 and TRBJ2-7, is as follows: KAGVTQTPRYLIKTRGQQVTLSCSPISGHRSVSWYQQTPGQGLQFLFEYFSETQRNKGNFPGRFSGRQFSNSRSEMNVSTLELGDSALYLCASSSLTSGGSYEQYFGPGTRLTVT.